This T cell receptor beta chain was captured in a study of beta chain features in type 1 diabetes. On the study more broadly: Healthy donors, compared against patients, showed similar age, gender and cell yields. Study outcomes and limitations: TCRB CDR3 length was moderately but significantly reduced in all four CD4+ subsets of Type 1 diabetes patients. Patients showed naive, central memory and Treg TCRB repertoires that appeared more similar than those of healthy donors.

The entirety of the isolated RNA underwent reverse transcription, so expressed TCRB transcripts were sequenced. Reads from naive, central memory and regulatory T cell samples averaged about 3.9 million. The assay was immunoSEQ multiplex PCR, and TCRdb's table has in-frame clones only and misses some. This table has over 150,000 clones, around a tenth appearing once. This clone was observed a few times. Its cognate antigen is unknown. The V and J ends lost 7 bases and 0 bases respectively, with 10 bases between them. The germline gives CDR1 MNHEY, CDR2 SVGAGI. The CDR3 is made up of 15 amino acids. The receptor was derived from a young man with type 1 diabetes. Material: central memory CD4+ T cells from blood. This chain joins TRBV6-5 and TRBJ2-6; maybe TRBD1 (5 bases). In DNA, the CDR3 is TGTGCCAGCACTGTCCAGGGCTCTGGGGCCAACGTCCTGACTTTC. Encoded protein: CASTVQGSGANVLTF.